This T cell receptor (beta chain) was identified during a study of blood T cell repertoires in COVID-19. The protocol was immunoSEQ multiplex PCR, while the TCRdb copy is restricted to in-frame clones and leaves out a portion. The table lists 150,000 or so clones, about 88% of them singletons. Germline CDR1 reads KGHSH; CDR2 reads LQKENI. The CDR3 runs 15 residues. Unmatched junction bases numbered 5, after V lost 3 bases and J lost 3 bases. The sequenced sample was peripheral blood. The receptor was derived from a man in his fifties or sixties with COVID-19, enrolled during active disease. This chain connects TRBV18 to TRBJ2-5; 9 nucleotides agree with TRBD2. CDR3 loop: CASSPQAGGKETQYF. The CDR3 DNA reads TGTGCCAGCTCACCCCAAGCGGGGGGAAAAGAGACCCAGTACTTC.